These T cell receptor beta chains were read from a single sample in a study of Tregs in tolerant kidney transplant recipients. The repertoire was sequenced with immunoSEQ multiplex PCR; TCRdb's copy has only in-frame clones and lacks some. The sample yields tens of thousands of clones, about 91% seen once. Material: CD8+ T cells from blood (PBMCs), obtained 24 months after the transplant. The receptors originated from a human patient who received a combined kidney and bone marrow transplant. Some T cells may arise from the graft donor. Both conserved end residues are part of each CDR3. A D gene is named only where the DNA matches it firmly. Clone size appears in some rows only: once, few, many, or a class for an expanded clone.

.,.,TRBV5-4,TRBJ2-5,CASSSRGGETQYF,TGTGCCAGCAGCTCCCGAGGGGGAGAGACCCAGTACTTC
.,.,TRBV5-4,TRBJ2-1,CASSLGVGGNQGEQFF,TGTGCCAGCAGCTTGGGGGTTGGGGGGAACCAGGGTGAGCAGTTCTTC
.,.,TRBV4-1,TRBJ2-5,CASSQDKAGRETQYF,TGCGCCAGCAGCCAAGATAAGGCGGGACGGGAGACCCAGTACTTC
.,.,TRBV19,TRBJ2-7,CASSLSSFYEQYF,TGTGCCAGTAGTTTGTCGTCCTTCTACGAGCAGTACTTC
.,TRBD2,TRBV6-1,TRBJ2-7,CASSEATSGGPYEQYF,TGTGCCAGCAGTGAGGCCACTAGCGGGGGACCCTACGAGCAGTACTTC
.,.,TRBV19,TRBJ2-7,CASSNTGYFYEQYF,TGTGCCAGTAGCAATACAGGGTATTTCTACGAGCAGTACTTC
.,TRBD1,TRBV19,TRBJ2-2,CASITYRGGGELFF,TGTGCCAGTATTACTTACAGGGGCGGCGGGGAGCTGTTTTTT
.,.,TRBV11-2,TRBJ2-6,CASSPGRMGLGANVLTF,TGTGCCAGCAGCCCCGGACGGATGGGACTGGGGGCCAACGTCCTGACTTTC
.,.,TRBV21-1,TRBJ1-5,CASNGVEDRGTYSNQPQHF,TGTGCCAGCAATGGGGTGGAGGACAGGGGGACTTATAGCAATCAGCCCCAGCATTTT
.,TRBD2,TRBV7-9,TRBJ2-3,CASSSTLAGGADTQYF,TGTGCCAGCAGCTCCACCCTAGCGGGGGGGGCAGATACGCAGTATTTT
.,.,TRBV4-3,TRBJ2-7,CASSLGLSLLNEQYF,TGCGCCAGCAGCCTTGGACTCTCATTGTTGAACGAGCAGTACTTC
.,TRBD2,TRBV7-6,TRBJ2-1,CASSVGTSLGGDEQFF,TGTGCCAGCAGCGTCGGGACTAGCCTAGGTGGGGATGAGCAGTTCTTC
few,TRBD1,TRBV27,TRBJ1-6,CASSLYGTGLDSPLHF,TGTGCCAGCAGTTTATACGGGACAGGGCTCGATTCACCCCTCCACTTT
.,.,TRBV6-5,TRBJ1-1,CASVPQGYVGEAFF,TGTGCCAGCGTACCTCAGGGGTATGTTGGTGAAGCTTTCTTT
few,.,TRBV5-1,TRBJ2-3,CASSRALTGRTDTQYF,TGCGCCAGCAGCCGGGCCCTAACAGGACGCACAGATACGCAGTATTTT
once,TRBD1,TRBV11-2,TRBJ2-7,CASSDAPGQNSYEQYF,TGTGCCAGCAGCGATGCTCCGGGACAGAACTCCTACGAGCAGTACTTC
.,.,TRBV27,TRBJ2-7,CASREHVQLAYEQYF,TGTGCCAGCAGGGAACATGTACAGTTAGCCTACGAGCAGTACTTC
.,.,TRBV7-9,TRBJ1-1,CASSWTAGGTEAFF,TGTGCCAGCAGCTGGACGGCTGGAGGCACTGAAGCTTTCTTT
.,TRBD1,TRBV20-1,TRBJ1-1,CSVRAGTGTFF,TGCAGTGTCAGAGCCGGGACAGGGACTTTCTTT
.,TRBD2,TRBV27,TRBJ2-7,CASSQAGYSYEQYF,TGTGCCAGCAGTCAAGCGGGGTACTCCTACGAGCAGTACTTC
.,TRBD2,TRBV4-2,TRBJ2-1,CASSQDQGTSYNEQFF,TGTGCCAGCAGCCAAGATCAGGGGACTAGTTACAATGAGCAGTTCTTC
.,.,TRBV29-1,TRBJ2-5,CSVEGQDRIQETQYF,TGCAGCGTTGAAGGACAGGACAGAATTCAAGAGACCCAGTACTTC
.,.,TRBV27,TRBJ2-7,CASPASNPYEQYF,TGTGCCAGCCCCGCGTCTAATCCCTACGAGCAGTACTTC
.,.,TRBV2,TRBJ2-7,CASRTESSSYEQYF,TGTGCCAGCAGGACTGAATCGAGCTCCTACGAGCAGTACTTC
.,TRBD1,TRBV5-1,TRBJ2-7,CASGPDRGNYEQYF,TGCGCCAGCGGTCCGGACAGGGGGAATTACGAGCAGTACTTC
.,.,TRBV21-1,TRBJ2-2,CASSKKGVGAGVAGELFF,TGTGCCAGCAGCAAAAAGGGGGTTGGAGCGGGAGTAGCCGGGGAGCTGTTTTTT